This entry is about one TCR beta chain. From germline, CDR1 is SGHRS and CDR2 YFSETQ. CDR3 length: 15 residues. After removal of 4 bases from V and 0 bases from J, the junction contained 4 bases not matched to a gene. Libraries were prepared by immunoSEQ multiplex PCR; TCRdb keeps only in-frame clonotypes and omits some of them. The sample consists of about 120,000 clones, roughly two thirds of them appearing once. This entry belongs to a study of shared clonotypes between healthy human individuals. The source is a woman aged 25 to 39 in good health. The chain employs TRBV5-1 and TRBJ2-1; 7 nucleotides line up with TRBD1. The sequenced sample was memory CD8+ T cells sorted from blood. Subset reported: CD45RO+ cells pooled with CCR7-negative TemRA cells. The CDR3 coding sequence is TGCGCCAGCAGCCAGGACAGGAGCTCCTACAATGAGCAGTTCTTC. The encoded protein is CASSQDRSSYNEQFF.